This entry lists 8 T cell receptor beta chains sequenced from one sample in a study of T cell repertoires in cytomegalovirus infection. Their antigens remain unidentified. TCRdb re-called the reads with MiXCR, one entry per CDR3 protein. The sample includes over 250,000 distinct CDR3 sequences, 20% to 25% of them seen just once. Here the sequenced sample was cultured PBMCs, taken from culture after CMV antigen stimulation. The receptors here all came from a human donor in good health (CMV status not recorded). Some clones in this sample may be carry-over from other donors' samples.

In its sample, this clonotype was seen many times. The rearrangement joins TRBV19 to TRBJ2-1; 12 positions match TRBD2. CDR3 length: 18 amino acids. The V and J ends lost 1 base and 2 bases, in that order; junction bases with no gene match: 6. Germline lookup yields CDR1 LNHDA and CDR2 SQIVND (reference sequence). CDR3 loop: CASSIAPTSGRPYNEQFF. CDR3 sequence (DNA): TGTGCCAGTAGTATAGCCCCGACTAGCGGGAGACCCTACAATGAGCAGTTCTTC.

The genes are TRBV28 and TRBJ2-1; D unclear. The CDR3 is 13 amino acids. V was pared by 6 bases and J by 2 bases, with 8 bases between. Germline V lookup: CDR1 MDHEN, CDR2 SYDVKM. CDR3 loop: CASSKATYNEQFF. The CDR3 nucleotides read TGTGCCAGCAGCAAGGCCACCTACAATGAGCAGTTCTTC.

The chain couples TRBV20-1 to TRBJ1-3; D not resolved. This CDR3 is built from 16 residues. CDR1 and CDR2 (germline): DFQATT, SNEGSKA (reference sequence). The V and J ends lost 6 bases and 0 bases respectively, with 18 bases between them. This CDR3 is CSAVTPQESSGNTIYF. The CDR3 DNA reads as TGCAGTGCAGTAACTCCCCAGGAGAGCTCTGGAAACACCATATATTTT.

This rearrangement joins TRBV6-2 or TRBV6-3 to TRBJ1-2; a weak D match, TRBD1 (6 bases). The V gene's germline CDR1 is MNHEY and CDR2 SVGEGT. The V end was cut by 2 bases, the J end by 0 bases, with 13 bases between. CDR3 length: 16 amino acids. The CDR3 region is CASSYTLQGANYGYTF. In DNA, the CDR3 is TGTGCCAGCAGTTACACACTACAGGGAGCTAACTATGGCTACACCTTC.

This clonotype was found many times. The CDR3 region is CASSYLKLARTDTQYF. The DNA of the CDR3 is TGTGCCAGCAGCTACCTTAAGTTGGCCCGCACAGATACGCAGTATTTT. The chain joins TRBV11-2 to TRBJ2-3; D call uncertain. The V and J ends lost 4 bases and 1 base respectively, with 15 bases between them. Germline V gives CDR1 SGHAT, CDR2 FQNNGV. The CDR3 is 16 residues long.

The rearrangement links TRBV12-3 or TRBV12-4 to TRBJ1-5, with TRBD1 matching 10 bases. The CDR3 covers 15 residues. With 3 bases clipped from V and 4 bases from J, the junction kept 3 bases outside the gene matches. The CDR3 DNA is TGTGCCAGCAGTTTCGGGACAGGGGCTAATCAGCCCCAGCATTTT. This translates into CASSFGTGANQPQHF.

This clonotype was found a few times. The CDR3 spells CASTDLGWTGGPGANVLTF. In DNA, the CDR3 is TGTGCCAGCACCGACCTAGGATGGACAGGGGGCCCTGGGGCCAACGTCCTGACTTTC. The chain uses TRBV4-2 and TRBJ2-6; TRBD1 aligns across 11 bases. The CDR3 covers 19 residues. J gave up 2 bases and V 7 bases, and 13 bases lay outside the gene matches. Germline-derived CDR1 and CDR2 are LGHNA and YNFKEQ.

The chain employs TRBV6-2 or TRBV6-3 and TRBJ1-1, with 7 positions matching TRBD1. Trimming took 2 bases from V and 1 from J; bases not matched to a gene: 13. This CDR3 has 18 residues. The germline gives CDR1 MNHEY, CDR2 SVGEGT. CDR3 protein: CASSYTSGQELGNTEAFF. In nucleotides, the CDR3 is TGTGCCAGCAGTTACACTTCCGGACAGGAATTAGGGAACACTGAAGCTTTCTTT.